These 21 T cell receptor beta chains came from one sample sequenced in a study of T cell responses to AZD1222 COVID-19 vaccine (dated by TCRdb to about 2021). The time point label here, explained by the study, means: baseline before first vaccination. According to the study, the label for this sample's treatment or condition signals: meningococcal conjugate vaccine given as trial control. Library generation was performed with the immunoSEQ multiplex PCR assay. TCRdb limited this immuneACCESS table to in-frame rearrangements with V and J called. A share of clones is missing; checked studies link under half to unresolved V genes, and the rest is unexplained. Present in this sample are approximately 80,000 clones, nearly 90% of which were seen just once. Roughly 5% of the sample goes to the ten largest clones. Here the sequenced sample was peripheral blood, taken on day 0 of MenACWY control vaccination. The receptors derive from an adult in good health.

The chain employs TRBV9 and TRBJ1-1; possibly TRBD1 for D (5 bases). CDR1 and CDR2 from the germline V gene are SGDLS and YYNGEE. The CDR3 covers 14 residues. V was shortened by 0 bases and J by 3 bases, with 9 bases between the two germline ends. Here the CDR3 DNA reads TGTGCCAGCAGCGTAGGGGGACGTGACACTGAAGCTTTCTTT. It yields the protein CASSVGGRDTEAFF.

There are a few counts of this clone. The junction does not match germline at one end; this may be a read error. The chain carries TRBV5-6 and TRBJ1-2, with TRBD1 as a possible D gene (5 bases). Germline values: CDR1 SGHDT, CDR2 YYEEEE. The CDR3 loop spans 12 amino acids. The CDR3 loop reads CASSSDSYSYTF. CDR3 nucleotides: TGTGCCAGCAGCTCCGACAGCTATAGCTACACCTTC.

V usage is TRBV9 and J usage is TRBJ2-1; 9 positions match TRBD2. The CDR3 is 15 residues long. Germline V CDR1 and CDR2: SGDLS, YYNGEE. The trim removed 0 bases at V and 5 bases at J, leaving 3 bases unmatched. The CDR3 region is CASSVGTSANNEQFF. CDR3 in DNA: TGTGCCAGCAGCGTAGGGACTAGCGCCAACAATGAGCAGTTCTTC.

This rearrangement joins TRBV7-9 to TRBJ1-1; a weak D match, TRBD1 (6 bases). Germline values: CDR1 SEHNR, CDR2 FQNEAQ (reference sequence). The CDR3 is 15 residues long. V was shortened by 1 base and J by 5 bases, with 14 bases between the two germline ends. The DNA for the CDR3 is TGTGCCAGCAGCTTAGTAGGCCAGGGGAGAACTGAAGCTTTCTTT. Its translation is CASSLVGQGRTEAFF.

V and J are TRBV7-3 and TRBJ1-1; a weak D match, TRBD1 (6 bases). Trimming left V 4 bases short and J 4 bases short, with 13 bases between. Germline V gene lookup returns CDR1 SGHTA and CDR2 FQGTGA. There are 14 residues in the CDR3. This chain's CDR3 is CASSSSGTSTEAFF. The CDR3 coding sequence is TGTGCCAGCAGCTCGTCCGGGACAAGCACTGAAGCTTTCTTT.

The chain carries TRBV6-5 and TRBJ2-3; D remains ambiguous. Trimming shortened V by 6 bases and J by 2 bases, and 6 bases separated the two germline ends. The germline CDR1 and CDR2 sequences are MNHEY and SVGAGI. The CDR3 covers 12 residues. CDR3: CASRSSTDTQYF. CDR3 sequence (DNA): TGTGCCAGCAGGTCTTCCACAGATACGCAGTATTTT.

The gene calls are TRBV7-2 and TRBJ1-2; D is possibly TRBD1 (5 bases). V lost 11 bases, J lost 8 bases, and 21 bases lay in between. Germline CDR1 reads SGHTA; CDR2 reads FQGNSA. This CDR3 contains 13 residues. The CDR3 sequence: CAARDRAMRGYTF. The CDR3 DNA reads TGTGCCGCCCGGGACCGAGCAATGAGAGGCTACACCTTC.

This clone has only a few counts. V is TRBV5-1 and J is TRBJ2-7; 7 positions match TRBD1. The CDR3 is made up of 16 amino acids. Germline trimming cut 0 bases from V and 0 bases from J; bases unmatched to any gene: 6. Germline V gene lookup returns CDR1 SGHRS and CDR2 YFSETQ. CDR3 amino acids: CASSLDRGESSYEQYF. The DNA of the CDR3 is TGCGCCAGCAGCTTGGACAGGGGCGAAAGCTCCTACGAGCAGTACTTC.

The V call is TRBV6-5, the J call TRBJ1-2; D is unclear. CDR1 and CDR2 from the germline V gene are MNHEY and SVGAGI. CDR3 length: 16 residues. V lost 0 bases and J lost 6, with 17 bases in between. DNA for the CDR3: TGTGCCAGCAGTTACTCCCCGCTGGTCCGGGGTAATGGCTACACCTTC. It is translated as CASSYSPLVRGNGYTF.

The chain couples TRBV6-1 to TRBJ1-3, with D possibly being TRBD1 (5 bases). Germline V gene sequence: CDR1 MNHNS, CDR2 SASEGT. The CDR3 spans 14 residues. The V end lost 3 bases, the J end lost 4 bases, and 10 bases lay between the germline ends. This chain's CDR3 is CASSDQGLGNTIYF. In DNA, the CDR3 is TGTGCCAGCAGTGACCAGGGTCTCGGAAACACCATATATTTT.

The chain is built from TRBV7-2 and TRBJ1-6; 10 bases map to TRBD1. This CDR3 spans 19 amino acids. V was pared by 1 base and J by 4 bases, with 10 bases of the junction left unmatched. Germline loops: CDR1 SGHTA, CDR2 FQGNSA. CDR3 region: CASSLEGKGQGPYNSPLHF. The CDR3 DNA sequence: TGTGCCAGCAGCTTAGAAGGGAAGGGACAGGGGCCGTATAATTCACCCCTCCACTTT.

This clone was detected only a few times. This chain links TRBV7-3 with TRBJ2-1; the D gene is possibly TRBD2 (6 bases). Germline V gene data show CDR1 as SGHTA and CDR2 as FQGTGA. The CDR3 runs 13 residues. Trimming took off 6 bases at V and 6 bases at J, with 12 bases between the two ends. Here the CDR3 reads CASSFSGPNEQFF. CDR3 nucleotides: TGTGCCAGCAGTTTTAGCGGCCCCAATGAGCAGTTCTTC.

V and J are TRBV2 and TRBJ1-3; D unresolved. This CDR3 contains 13 residues. The germline CDR1 and CDR2 sequences are SNHLY and FYNNEI. V was cut by 1 base and J by 9 bases, with 10 bases left in between. CDR3 in DNA: TGTGCCAGCAGTGAAGTAGAGCTGAGCACCATATATTTT. Translated: CASSEVELSTIYF.

The chain couples TRBV2 to TRBJ1-3; D is uncertain. V was shortened by 7 bases and J by 0 bases, with 10 bases between the two germline ends. Germline V gene sequence: CDR1 SNHLY, CDR2 FYNNEI. This CDR3 region has 14 residues. CDR3 coding DNA: TGTGCCAGCATAAACCCGAGCTCTGGAAACACCATATATTTT. It specifies CASINPSSGNTIYF.

The rearrangement joins TRBV7-8 to TRBJ2-7; D uncertain. CDR1 is SGHVS and CDR2 is FQNEAQ in the germline V gene. The germline V and J ends were trimmed by 0 bases and 6 bases, with 3 bases remaining between them. The CDR3 is made up of 11 amino acids. The CDR3 DNA reads TGTGCCAGCAGCTTAGCAGTCGAGCAGTACTTC. It encodes CASSLAVEQYF.

The V and J genes are TRBV5-1 and TRBJ2-7; 12 nucleotides match TRBD2. The CDR3 runs to 16 residues. V dropped 0 bases and J dropped 3; count of bases not matched to a gene: 4. CDR1 is SGHRS and CDR2 is YFSETQ in the germline V gene. The CDR3 protein is CASSLGLAGGRYEQYF. CDR3 DNA: TGCGCCAGCAGCTTGGGTCTAGCGGGGGGGCGCTACGAGCAGTACTTC.

J is TRBJ2-3 and V is TRBV9; no definite D call. The V gene lost 4 bases and the J gene lost 0 bases, with 3 bases spanning the gap. Germline CDR1 SGDLS, CDR2 YYNGEE. This CDR3 contains 12 residues. The CDR3 bases are TGTGCCAGCAGCCCGAGCACAGATACGCAGTATTTT. This sequence encodes CASSPSTDTQYF.

The chain links TRBV4-1 to TRBJ2-2, with 8 bases identical to TRBD2. J was trimmed by 4 bases and V by 1 base; bases with no gene match: 8. From germline, CDR1 is MGHRA and CDR2 YSYEKL. The CDR3 is 17 amino acids. The CDR3 region has the DNA TGCGCCAGCAGCCAAGTAAGCGAGCGGGGGTTCACCGGGGAGCTGTTTTTT. This translates into CASSQVSERGFTGELFF.

This chain joins TRBV19 and TRBJ1-2; 7 positions match TRBD1. CDR1 and CDR2 (germline): LNHDA, SQIVND (reference sequence). After removal of 5 bases from V and 2 bases from J, the junction contained 2 bases not matched to a gene. The CDR3 is 13 residues long. The CDR3 region has the DNA TGTGCCAGTAGTGACAGGGCCAACTATGGCTACACCTTC. As protein: CASSDRANYGYTF.

The chain links TRBV2 to TRBJ1-5, with 10 bases matching TRBD1. The CDR3 has 14 residues. CDR1 SNHLY and CDR2 FYNNEI come from the germline V gene. V lost 6 bases to trimming and J lost 9 bases; unmatched junction nucleotides: 8. The CDR3 nucleotides read TGTGCCAGCAGAGGACAGGGGGTGAGAGGGCCCCAGCATTTT. Residues: CASRGQGVRGPQHF.

The chain is built from TRBV4-3 and TRBJ1-1; possibly TRBD1 for D (6 bases). Looked up from germline, CDR1 is LGHNA and CDR2 is YSLEER. Trimming shortened V by 1 base and J by 0 bases, and 12 bases separated the two germline ends. The CDR3 has 16 amino acids. CDR3: CASSQAQGGMNTEAFF. The CDR3 nucleotides read TGCGCCAGCAGCCAAGCTCAAGGGGGGATGAACACTGAAGCTTTCTTT.